This T cell receptor (beta chain) was sequenced during a study of breast tumors, draining lymph nodes, adjacent tissues. TCRdb recomputed calls from the multiplex PCR reads with MiXCR, one row per CDR3 protein. The profile shows about 200,000 distinct CDR3 sequences, less than 35% of them singletons. Broader study findings: Findings are consistent with lymph node origin and intratumoral expansion of most tumor T cells. Tumor TCR diversity was below lymph nodes but above nontumor tissue. Compared with basal-like, luminal-like tumors shared significantly more repertoire with nontumor tissue. Data only fit, rather than demonstrated, lymph node origin of most tumor T cells.

This clonotype was seen a few times. Its antigen remains unidentified. A much larger clone is a single base away; this may be a read error. The lymph nodes were axillary draining lymph nodes from breast cancer patients. CDR3 length: 16 amino acids. The V gene's germline CDR1 is DFQATT and CDR2 SNEGSKA (reference sequence). V lost 0 bases and J 2 bases, leaving 16 bases between the germline ends. This clonotype was obtained from a female donor with breast cancer. Some clones in this sample may be carry-over from other donors' samples. The chain recombines TRBV20-1 with TRBJ2-5, with D tentatively TRBD1 (6 bases). The sequenced sample consisted of axillary lymph node tissue. CDR3 region: CSARDLGTSPQETQYF. In nucleotides, the CDR3 is TGCAGTGCTAGAGATCTCGGGACAAGTCCGCAAGAGACCCAGTACTTC.